This T cell receptor (beta chain) was captured in a study of breast tumors, draining lymph nodes, adjacent tissues. Study outcomes and limitations: Tumors had less TCR diversity than lymph nodes, more than nontumor tissue.

Axillary draining lymph nodes of breast cancer patients supplied the node samples. This CDR3 has 14 amino acids. Germline V lookup: CDR1 DFQATT, CDR2 SNEGSKA (reference sequence). As concerns this clonotype: Its antigen is as yet unknown. One junction end disagrees with the germline gene, perhaps due to a read error.

TCRdb ran MiXCR on the multiplex PCR reads and lists one entry per CDR3 protein. The data contain 200,000 or so distinct CDR3 sequences, around a third of them seen just once; the ten biggest clones take up 4% to 5.5%. The sequenced material came from axillary lymph node tissue. The chain is built from TRBV20-1 and TRBJ2-3; 7 bases match TRBD2. The receptor was isolated from a female donor with breast cancer. Some clones in this sample may be carry-over from other donors' samples. In nucleotides, the CDR3 is TGCAGTGTAGCGAGCGGGGTTAGCACAGCTACGCAGTATTTC. The encoded protein is CSVASGVSTATQYF.